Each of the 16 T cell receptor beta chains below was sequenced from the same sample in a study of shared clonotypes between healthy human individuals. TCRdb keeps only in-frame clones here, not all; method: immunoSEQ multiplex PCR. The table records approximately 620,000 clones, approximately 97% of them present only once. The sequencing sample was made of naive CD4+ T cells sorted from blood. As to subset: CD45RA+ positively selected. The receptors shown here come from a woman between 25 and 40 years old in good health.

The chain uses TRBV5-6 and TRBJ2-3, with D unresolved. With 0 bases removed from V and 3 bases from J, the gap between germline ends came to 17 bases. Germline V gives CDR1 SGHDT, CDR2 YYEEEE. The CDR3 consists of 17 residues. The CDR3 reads CASSLGQRGIRTDTQYF. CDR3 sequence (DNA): TGTGCCAGCAGCTTGGGCCAACGTGGGATTCGTACAGATACGCAGTATTTT.

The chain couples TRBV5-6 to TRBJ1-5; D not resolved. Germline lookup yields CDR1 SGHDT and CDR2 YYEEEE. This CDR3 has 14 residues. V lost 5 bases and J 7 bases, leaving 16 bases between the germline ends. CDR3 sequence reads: CASSLSPEGQPQHF. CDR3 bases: TGTGCCAGCAGTTTGTCCCCAGAAGGGCAGCCCCAGCATTTT.

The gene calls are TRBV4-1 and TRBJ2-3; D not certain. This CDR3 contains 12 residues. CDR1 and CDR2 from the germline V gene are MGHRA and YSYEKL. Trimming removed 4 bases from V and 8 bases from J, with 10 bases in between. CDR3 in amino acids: CASSPHLGTQYF. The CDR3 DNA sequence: TGCGCCAGCAGCCCTCATCTTGGTACGCAGTATTTT.

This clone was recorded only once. In DNA, the CDR3 is TGTGCCAGCAGGGGACGAACTAGGGGCTACGAGCAGTACTTC. Protein sequence: CASRGRTRGYEQYF. The chain is built from TRBV2 and TRBJ2-7; D might be TRBD1 or TRBD2, each matching 5 bases. The CDR3 contains 14 residues. The V end lost 6 bases, the J end lost 3 bases, and 15 bases lay between the germline ends. CDR1 is SNHLY, CDR2 FYNNEI, per germline.

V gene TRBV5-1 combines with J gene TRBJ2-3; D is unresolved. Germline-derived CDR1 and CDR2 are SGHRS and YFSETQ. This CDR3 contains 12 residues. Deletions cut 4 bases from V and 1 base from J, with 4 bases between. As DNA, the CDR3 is TGCGCCAGCAGCGTCCGCACAGATACGCAGTATTTT. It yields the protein CASSVRTDTQYF.

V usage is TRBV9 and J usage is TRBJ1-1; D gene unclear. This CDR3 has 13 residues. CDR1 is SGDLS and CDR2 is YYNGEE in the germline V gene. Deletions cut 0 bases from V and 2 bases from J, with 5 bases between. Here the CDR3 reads CASSVDVNTEAFF. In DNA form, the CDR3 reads TGTGCCAGCAGCGTAGACGTAAACACTGAAGCTTTCTTT.

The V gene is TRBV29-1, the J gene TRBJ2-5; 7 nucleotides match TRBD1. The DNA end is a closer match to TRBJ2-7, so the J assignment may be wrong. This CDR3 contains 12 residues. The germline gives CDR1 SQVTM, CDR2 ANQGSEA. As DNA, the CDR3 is TGCAGCGCAAGACAGGGACAAAACGAGCAGTACTTC. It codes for CSARQGQNEQYF.

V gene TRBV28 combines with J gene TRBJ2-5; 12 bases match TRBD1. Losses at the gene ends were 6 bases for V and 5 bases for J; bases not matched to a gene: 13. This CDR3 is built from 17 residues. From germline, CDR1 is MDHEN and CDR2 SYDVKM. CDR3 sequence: CASRTVGTGGAGETQYF. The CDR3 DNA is TGTGCCAGCAGGACGGTAGGGACAGGGGGCGCGGGGGAGACCCAGTACTTC.

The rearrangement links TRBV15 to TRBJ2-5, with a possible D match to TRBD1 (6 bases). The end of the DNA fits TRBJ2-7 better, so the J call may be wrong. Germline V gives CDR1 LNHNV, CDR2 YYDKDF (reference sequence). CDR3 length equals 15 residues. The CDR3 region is CATSRVSDRAYEQYF. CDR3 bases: TGTGCCACCAGCAGAGTCTCGGACAGAGCCTACGAGCAGTACTTC.

The DNA for the CDR3 is TGTGCCAGCGGGTTGCCGGGACAGGACGATGAGCAGTTCTTC. Translation: CASGLPGQDDEQFF. This sequence joins TRBV28 and TRBJ2-1; 8 positions match TRBD1. Germline CDR1 is MDHEN and CDR2 is SYDVKM. The CDR3 consists of 14 residues. J gave up 8 bases and V 8 bases, and 11 bases lay outside the gene matches.

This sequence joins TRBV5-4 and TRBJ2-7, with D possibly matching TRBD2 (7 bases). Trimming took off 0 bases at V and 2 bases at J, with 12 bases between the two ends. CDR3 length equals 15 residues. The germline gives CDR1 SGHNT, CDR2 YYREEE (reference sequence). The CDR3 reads CASSLEGGGPYEQYF. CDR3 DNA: TGTGCCAGCAGCTTGGAGGGGGGAGGGCCCTACGAGCAGTACTTC. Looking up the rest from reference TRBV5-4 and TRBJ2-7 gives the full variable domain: ETGVTQSPTHLIKTRGQQVTLRCSSQSGHNTVSWYQQALGQGPQFIFQYYREEENGRGNFPPRFSGLQFPNYSSELNVNALELDDSALYLCASSLEGGGPYEQYFGPGTRLTVT.

In nucleotides, the CDR3 is TGTGCCAGCAGCCCCATCGGGGGTGGGTACGAGCAGTACTTC. It codes for CASSPIGGGYEQYF. The V gene is TRBV14, the J gene TRBJ2-7, with D possibly matching TRBD2 (6 bases). Germline CDR1 reads SGHDN; CDR2 reads FVKESK. This CDR3 spans 14 amino acids. The V and J ends lost 4 bases and 4 bases respectively, with 14 bases between them.

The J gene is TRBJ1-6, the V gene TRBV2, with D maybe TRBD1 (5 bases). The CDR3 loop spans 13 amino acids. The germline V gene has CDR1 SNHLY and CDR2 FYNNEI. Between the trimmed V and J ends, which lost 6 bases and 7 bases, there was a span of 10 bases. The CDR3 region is CASRVTENSPLHF. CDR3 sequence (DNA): TGTGCCAGCAGAGTGACAGAAAATTCACCCCTCCACTTT.

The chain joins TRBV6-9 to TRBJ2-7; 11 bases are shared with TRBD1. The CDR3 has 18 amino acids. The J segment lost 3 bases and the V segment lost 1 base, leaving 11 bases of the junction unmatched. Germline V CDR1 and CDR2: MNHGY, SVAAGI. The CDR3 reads CASSYWGQGGAPYYEQYF. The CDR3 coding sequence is TGTGCCAGCAGTTATTGGGGACAGGGGGGTGCCCCCTACTACGAGCAGTACTTC.

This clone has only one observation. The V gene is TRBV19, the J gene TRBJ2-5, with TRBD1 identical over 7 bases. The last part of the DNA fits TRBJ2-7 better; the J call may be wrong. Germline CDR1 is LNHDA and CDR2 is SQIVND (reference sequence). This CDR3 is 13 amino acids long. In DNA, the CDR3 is TGTGCCAGTAGTGGGACAGTCTCCTACGAGCAGTACTTC. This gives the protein CASSGTVSYEQYF.

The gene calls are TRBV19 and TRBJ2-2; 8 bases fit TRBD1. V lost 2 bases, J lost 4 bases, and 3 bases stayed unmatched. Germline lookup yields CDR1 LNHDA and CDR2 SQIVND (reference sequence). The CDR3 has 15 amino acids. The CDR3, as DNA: TGTGCCAGTAGTATACAGGGGGCGCTCACCGGGGAGCTGTTTTTT. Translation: CASSIQGALTGELFF.